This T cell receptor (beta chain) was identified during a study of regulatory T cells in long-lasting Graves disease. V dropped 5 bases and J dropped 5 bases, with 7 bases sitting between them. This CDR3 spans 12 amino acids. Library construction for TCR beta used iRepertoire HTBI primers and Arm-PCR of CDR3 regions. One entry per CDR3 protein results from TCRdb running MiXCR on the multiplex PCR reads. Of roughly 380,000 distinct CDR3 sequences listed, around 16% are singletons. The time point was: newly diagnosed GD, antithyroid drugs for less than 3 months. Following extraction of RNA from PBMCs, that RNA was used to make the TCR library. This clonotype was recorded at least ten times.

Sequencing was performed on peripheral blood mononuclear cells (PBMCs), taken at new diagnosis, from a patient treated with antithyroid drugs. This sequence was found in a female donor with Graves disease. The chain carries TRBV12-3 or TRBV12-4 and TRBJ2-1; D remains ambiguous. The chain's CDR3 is CASSITDNEQFF. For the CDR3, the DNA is TGTGCCAGCAGTATCACAGACAATGAGCAGTTCTTC.